The next 2 T cell receptor beta chains were all read from a single sample in a study of Graves' ophthalmopathy and Graves' hyperthyroidism (dated by TCRdb to 2016 to 2019). Sequenced on an Illumina HiSeq 2000. TCR beta CDR3 regions were amplified from RNA transcripts for repertoire sequencing. A first-round RT-PCR used HTBI primers with the Qiagen OneStep RT-PCR kit, followed by a second-round multiplex PCR, size selection and purification. TCRdb reanalyzed the raw reads on its own, using fastp at Q25 for trimming and MiXCR for clone calling, and kept in-frame beta chains. For every CDR3 protein sequence, its rows merge into one entry that carries the most common genes and DNA. For this sample there are over a million distinct CDR3 sequences; approximately 35% appear just once. Together, the top ten hold roughly 11% of the sample. Sequencing was performed on peripheral blood or thyroid tissue (not recorded which). The receptor set was obtained from an adult man with Graves' hyperthyroidism.

The J gene is TRBJ1-1, the V gene TRBV7-9; no firm D call. V shed 5 bases and J shed 4 bases, with 14 bases lying between them. The length of the CDR3 is 14 residues. Per germline, CDR1 SEHNR and CDR2 FQNEAQ (reference sequence). The CDR3 region has the DNA TGTGCCAGCAGCACTGGACGGGGTGGCACTGAAGCTTTCTTT. Protein: CASSTGRGGTEAFF.

This clonotype came up many times. The chain joins TRBV14 to TRBJ2-7; D not certain. Trimming took 0 bases from V and 3 from J, leaving 9 bases between them. Germline-derived CDR1 and CDR2 are SGHDN and FVKESK. The CDR3 length is 14 residues. As DNA, the CDR3 is TGTGCCAGCAGCCAAGACCGGAGAAACTACGAGCAGTACTTC. Protein product: CASSQDRRNYEQYF.